Included here is one TCR beta chain sequence, with context. Measured with immunoSEQ multiplex PCR; TCRdb has only the in-frame clones, and not every one. The top ten hold 9% to 14% of the sample, which has approximately 65,000 clones, about three quarters seen once. The record originates from a study of T cell responses to AZD1222 COVID-19 vaccine. Sequencing used peripheral blood, obtained on day 0 of AZD1222 vaccination. This receptor was identified in an adult in good health.

The CDR3 DNA sequence: TGTGCCAGCAGCTTGGCCACCGGGAACACCGGGGAGCTGTTTTTT. Translating gives CASSLATGNTGELFF. The chain employs TRBV5-4 and TRBJ2-2; unclear D gene. CDR3 length: 15 amino acids. Germline CDR1 reads SGHNT; CDR2 reads YYREEE (reference sequence). The V end was cut by 0 bases, the J end by 1 base, with 7 bases between.